These 20 T cell receptor beta chains were all obtained from the same sample, sequenced in a study of PD-L1 blockade in urothelial cancer. The method was immunoSEQ multiplex PCR; TCRdb's version includes in-frame clones alone and lacks a portion of them. The repertoire consists of roughly 51,000 clones, with about 85% occurring once and the leading ten covering 1.9%. Time point given: peripheral blood 6 weeks after treatment start. The input for sequencing was PBMCs, taken around atezolizumab (anti-PD-L1) treatment. Receptors were obtained from a man between 45 and 60 years old with urothelial cancer.

The chain uses TRBV9 and TRBJ2-5; 7 nucleotides agree with TRBD2. Germline CDR1 is SGDLS and CDR2 is YYNGEE. The CDR3 length is 15 residues. V lost 3 bases to trimming and J lost 4 bases; unmatched junction nucleotides: 9. This CDR3 reads CASSGTGTKGETQYF. As DNA, the CDR3 is TGTGCCAGCAGCGGGACCGGGACTAAGGGAGAGACCCAGTACTTC.

The CDR3 reads CASSTRRGQARGPYEQYF. CDR3 coding DNA: TGTGCCAGTAGTACCAGGAGGGGGCAGGCCCGGGGCCCCTACGAGCAGTACTTC. This chain connects TRBV19 to TRBJ2-7; TRBD1 is a possible D gene (7 bases). The CDR3 runs 18 residues. V lost 4 bases and J lost 2, with 24 bases in between. Germline CDR1 is LNHDA and CDR2 is SQIVND (reference sequence).

J is TRBJ1-2 and V is TRBV7-8; TRBD1 might be the D (5 bases). Trimming removed 3 bases from V and 4 bases from J, with 9 bases in between. The CDR3 is 13 residues long. Per the germline V gene, CDR1 is SGHVS and CDR2 is FQNEAQ. CDR3 loop: CASSFGQGYGYTF. For the CDR3, the DNA is TGTGCCAGCAGCTTTGGGCAGGGCTATGGCTACACCTTC.

V gene TRBV10-3 combines with J gene TRBJ2-5, with D perhaps matching TRBD1 (7 bases). The CDR3 covers 12 residues. Germline loops: CDR1 ENHRY, CDR2 SYGVKD. The V gene lost 7 bases and the J gene lost 7 bases, with 13 bases spanning the gap. The CDR3 protein is CAITQGGGTQYF. Written as DNA, the CDR3 is TGTGCCATCACCCAGGGGGGAGGGACCCAGTACTTC.

The V gene is TRBV11-2, the J gene TRBJ2-5; the D gene is possibly TRBD2 (5 bases). Trimming left V 7 bases short and J 5 bases short, with 8 bases between. CDR1 and CDR2 (germline): SGHAT, FQNNGV. The CDR3 is made up of 11 amino acids. CDR3 sequence reads: CASTERETQYF. The CDR3 region has the DNA TGTGCCAGCACCGAGCGGGAGACCCAGTACTTC.

This rearrangement joins TRBV10-3 to TRBJ2-1; possible D gene TRBD2, 6 bases. Trimming took off 3 bases at V and 6 bases at J, with 12 bases between the two ends. The CDR3 consists of 14 residues. CDR1 and CDR2 from the germline V gene are ENHRY and SYGVKD. The DNA of the CDR3 is TGTGCCATCAGTGACAGGTCGGGAGCCAATGAGCAGTTCTTC. It yields the protein CAISDRSGANEQFF.

The chain links TRBV4-1 to TRBJ2-7; perhaps TRBD1 as D (5 bases). V gave up 0 bases and J gave up 4 bases, with 19 bases separating them. The CDR3 is 17 residues long. From germline, CDR1 is MGHRA and CDR2 YSYEKL. This CDR3 is CASSQEQDAYSYYEQYF. CDR3 coding DNA: TGCGCCAGCAGCCAAGAACAGGATGCTTATTCTTATTACGAGCAGTACTTC.

This clone was found once. The V call is TRBV7-9, the J call TRBJ1-5; D may be TRBD1 (6 bases). The germline gives CDR1 SEHNR, CDR2 FQNEAQ (reference sequence). Trimming pared 3 bases from V and 3 bases from J, leaving 9 bases between. The CDR3 sequence is 14 residues long. The CDR3: CASSFGQYNQPQHF. Written as DNA, the CDR3 is TGTGCCAGCAGCTTCGGACAGTACAATCAGCCCCAGCATTTT.

The chain has TRBV2 and TRBJ2-4; D possibly corresponds to TRBD2 (6 bases). In germline, CDR1 is SNHLY, CDR2 FYNNEI. V lost 6 bases to trimming and J lost 10 bases, with 22 bases between them. The CDR3 length is 15 residues. The CDR3 reads CASRGGTTDGGIQYF. The CDR3 DNA reads TGTGCCAGCAGGGGGGGAACTACCGACGGGGGTATTCAGTACTTC.

The V call is TRBV5-4, the J call TRBJ1-4; tentatively, D is TRBD1 (5 bases). CDR1 is SGHNT and CDR2 is YYREEE in the germline V gene (reference sequence). The length of the CDR3 is 14 residues. The V and J ends lost 0 bases and 5 bases respectively, with 8 bases between them. As DNA, the CDR3 is TGTGCCAGCAGCTTGGGACAGAGAAATGAAAAACTGTTTTTT. This codes for CASSLGQRNEKLFF.

The rearrangement joins TRBV14 to TRBJ1-2; D not resolved. The CDR3 covers 14 residues. V was clipped by 1 base and J by 6 bases, with 12 bases between them. Germline CDR1 reads SGHDN; CDR2 reads FVKESK. CDR3 in amino acids: CASSQASRQHGYTF. The CDR3 bases are TGTGCCAGCAGCCAAGCTAGCAGACAACATGGCTACACCTTC.

The V and J genes are TRBV30 and TRBJ1-5; 7 bases align to TRBD1. The CDR3 covers 14 residues. V lost 0 bases, J lost 5 bases, and 4 bases stayed unmatched. The germline gives CDR1 GTSNPN, CDR2 SVGIG (reference sequence). Written as DNA, the CDR3 is TGTGCCTGGAGTGTAAAAGGGGGCCATCAGCCCCAGCATTTT. This sequence encodes CAWSVKGGHQPQHF.

This chain connects TRBV2 to TRBJ1-5; unclear D gene. There are 13 residues in the CDR3. V was clipped by 8 bases and J by 10 bases, with 18 bases between them. Germline-derived CDR1 and CDR2 are SNHLY and FYNNEI. In DNA form, the CDR3 reads TGTGCCAGCGGAGACTCGCGGGGATCTCCCCAGCATTTT. This translates into CASGDSRGSPQHF.

This chain connects TRBV6-1 to TRBJ2-7; D possibly corresponds to TRBD2 (6 bases). Trimming pared 1 base from V and 4 bases from J, leaving 23 bases between. There are 18 residues in the CDR3. The germline V gene has CDR1 MNHNS and CDR2 SASEGT. The chain's CDR3 is CASSEGTTRSVRIYEQYF. The CDR3 nucleotides are TGTGCCAGCAGTGAAGGGACTACCCGGTCGGTGAGAATTTACGAGCAGTACTTC.

The rearrangement uses TRBV5-1 and TRBJ2-1; 7 nucleotides agree with TRBD2. After removal of 3 bases from V and 0 bases from J, the junction contained 0 bases not matched to a gene. CDR3 size: 14 residues. Germline CDR1 reads SGHRS; CDR2 reads YFSETQ. This CDR3 reads CASSSGGSYNEQFF. The CDR3 DNA reads TGCGCCAGCAGCTCGGGGGGCTCCTACAATGAGCAGTTCTTC.

The J gene is TRBJ1-4, the V gene TRBV27; 7 nucleotides agree with TRBD1. The J segment lost 8 bases and the V segment lost 5 bases, leaving 8 bases of the junction unmatched. CDR3 size: 14 residues. The germline V gene encodes CDR1 MNHEY and CDR2 SMNVEV (reference sequence). The CDR3 sequence is CASSPRTGREKLFF. For the CDR3, the DNA is TGTGCCAGCAGTCCCCGGACAGGTCGCGAAAAACTGTTTTTT.

This sequence joins TRBV19 and TRBJ2-7, with D hard to call. The CDR3 is made up of 10 amino acids. The germline V gene encodes CDR1 LNHDA and CDR2 SQIVND (reference sequence). The ends were cut back, 10 bases at V and 3 bases at J, with 7 bases in the middle. In DNA form, the CDR3 reads TGTGCCACCCTGCGCTACGAGCAGTACTTC. It yields the protein CATLRYEQYF. Looking up the rest from reference TRBV19 and TRBJ2-7 gives the full variable domain: DGGITQSPKYLFRKEGQNVTLSCEQNLNHDAMYWYRQDPGQGLRLIYYSQIVNDFQKGDIAEGYSVSREKKESFPLTVTSAQKNPTAFYLCATLRYEQYFGPGTRLTVT.

This clone has only one observation. The genes are TRBV7-2 and TRBJ2-4, with D perhaps TRBD1 (6 bases). V was trimmed by 5 bases and J by 6 bases, leaving 23 bases between them. Germline V gives CDR1 SGHTA, CDR2 FQGNSA. CDR3 length equals 17 residues. CDR3 protein: CASSLLFRQAPVNIQYF. In DNA, the CDR3 is TGTGCCAGCAGCCTTCTCTTTAGACAGGCCCCGGTAAACATTCAGTACTTC.

The J gene is TRBJ2-7, the V gene TRBV7-2; 7 nucleotides match TRBD1. The CDR3 length is 12 residues. CDR1 and CDR2 (germline): SGHTA, FQGNSA. V was clipped by 5 bases and J by 6 bases; unmatched bases: 4. This CDR3 reads CASSPGQVEQYF. CDR3 DNA: TGTGCCAGCAGCCCCGGACAGGTCGAGCAGTACTTC.

V is TRBV5-4 and J is TRBJ2-3; 14 positions match TRBD2. The junction had 4 bases not matched to a gene; V was cut back by 4 bases and J by 3 bases. The CDR3 runs 16 residues. Germline V gene data show CDR1 as SGHNT and CDR2 as YYREEE (reference sequence). CDR3 coding DNA: TGTGCCAGCAGCCCGAGGACTAGCGGGAGGACAGATACGCAGTATTTT. Its protein is CASSPRTSGRTDTQYF.